The table lists the clone carrying this T cell receptor (beta chain) with many counts. Its antigen is not known. The sample is drawn from a study of CD8 T cells in ankylosing spondylitis. Points from the study as a whole: In reactive arthritis synovial fluid and blood, some motif variants had been reported before. Relatively scarce in peripheral blood, disease-linked clones were CD8+. Disease-associated clones were reportedly significantly overrepresented in matched ankylosing spondylitis synovial fluid. Seemingly characteristic of ankylosing spondylitis blood was a TCR beta motif consisting of 7 or 8 highly homologous variants.

Between the trimmed V and J ends, which lost 6 bases and 1 base, there was a span of 15 bases. The CDR3 is made up of 15 amino acids. Preparation of TCR beta libraries was done by quantitative 5'-RACE with molecular barcodes. TCRdb reanalysed the 5' RACE reads using MiXCR and keeps one entry per CDR3 protein. The sample yields more than 250,000 distinct CDR3 sequences, approximately 8% seen once. The clonotype comes from a male donor with ankylosing spondylitis. This chain links TRBV12-3 or TRBV12-4 with TRBJ1-1; perhaps TRBD1 as D (5 bases). The sample taken for sequencing was blood, either unsorted or a sorted T cell fraction (not recorded which). CDR3 residues: CASRGGGVQNTEAFF. In nucleotides, the CDR3 is TGTGCCAGCAGAGGCGGGGGGGTCCAGAACACTGAAGCTTTCTTT.